A single sample is the source of the 20 T cell receptor beta chains below, sequenced in a study of CD8+ T cells in alopecia areata. RNA, once extracted, was reverse transcribed into cDNA for use as the sequencing template. The method was immunoSEQ multiplex PCR; TCRdb's version includes in-frame clones alone and lacks a portion of them. The table shows some 110,000 clones, with roughly 60% occurring only once. This sample's treatment: oral pan-JAK inhibitor, 5-10 mg twice daily. This material consisted of CD8+ T cells sorted from blood, taken at week 4, from a patient treated with tofacitinib. Receptors were obtained from a human donor with alopecia areata.

The chain couples TRBV4-1 to TRBJ1-1, with D perhaps TRBD1 (5 bases). V dropped 5 bases and J dropped 4 bases, with 14 bases sitting between them. Germline CDR1 reads MGHRA; CDR2 reads YSYEKL. The CDR3 runs 14 residues. The CDR3 loop reads CASSREGKGTEAFF. The CDR3 bases are TGCGCCAGCAGCAGGGAGGGGAAGGGCACTGAAGCTTTCTTT.

The V call is TRBV6-5, the J call TRBJ2-5; TRBD1 might be the D (5 bases). The DNA end lines up better with TRBJ2-7; the J call may be wrong. Germline-derived CDR1 and CDR2 are MNHEY and SVGAGI. The CDR3 has 13 residues. CDR3 amino acids: CASSYYQGYEQYF. The CDR3 DNA reads as TGTGCCAGCAGTTACTACCAGGGCTACGAGCAGTACTTC.

This sequence joins TRBV30 and TRBJ2-5, with 8 bases fitting TRBD1. The ends lost 4 bases at V and 1 base at J; junction bases unmatched: 5. CDR1 and CDR2 from the germline V gene are GTSNPN and SVGIG (reference sequence). The CDR3 has 14 amino acids. This chain's CDR3 is CAWMSGTGQETQYF. CDR3 coding DNA: TGTGCCTGGATGTCTGGGACAGGCCAAGAGACCCAGTACTTC.

This clone was seen only a few times. The chain couples TRBV30 to TRBJ2-5; 11 nucleotides agree with TRBD2. V trimming: 2 bases; J trimming: 1 base; junction bases outside the gene matches: 3. Germline V gene lookup returns CDR1 GTSNPN and CDR2 SVGIG (reference sequence). This CDR3 region has 15 residues. The CDR3 DNA is TGTGCCTGGAGTCACGGACTAGCGGGCCAAGAGACCCAGTACTTC. This gives the protein CAWSHGLAGQETQYF. The full variable domain, rest sourced from reference TRBV30 and TRBJ2-5, is SQTIHQWPATLVQPVGSPLSLECTVEGTSNPNLYWYRQAAGRGLQLLFYSVGIGQISSEVPQNLSASRPQDRQFILSSKKLLLSDSGFYLCAWSHGLAGQETQYFGPGTRLLVL.

This clone was picked up a small number of times. The chain employs TRBV25-1 and TRBJ2-5, with 10 bases fitting TRBD2. J gave up 5 bases and V 3 bases, and 6 bases lay outside the gene matches. Germline V gene data show CDR1 as MGHDK and CDR2 as SYGVNS. CDR3 length equals 15 residues. The DNA of the CDR3 is TGTGCCAGCAGTGATCTAGCGGGGGTAGGGGAGACCCAGTACTTC. The encoded protein is CASSDLAGVGETQYF.

The chain couples TRBV25-1 to TRBJ2-7; 9 nucleotides match TRBD1. V lost 1 base to trimming and J lost 5 bases; unmatched junction nucleotides: 12. The CDR3 is made up of 17 amino acids. CDR1 and CDR2 (germline): MGHDK, SYGVNS. The CDR3 DNA reads as TGTGCCAGCAGTGAATCCCTCTGGGACAGGGTTATCGACGAGCAGTACTTC. This gives the protein CASSESLWDRVIDEQYF.

Here the CDR3 reads CASSLFPSGPVETQYF. The CDR3 DNA is TGTGCCAGCAGCTTATTCCCTAGCGGACCGGTAGAGACCCAGTACTTC. This chain uses TRBV11-2 with TRBJ2-5; TRBD2 agrees at 7 bases. The CDR3 totals 16 residues. Germline lookup yields CDR1 SGHAT and CDR2 FQNNGV. V gave up 2 bases and J gave up 4 bases; unmatched junction bases: 10.

The chain couples TRBV29-1 to TRBJ1-1, with D hard to call. V was cut by 5 bases and J by 0 bases, with 7 bases left in between. This CDR3 contains 12 residues. From germline, CDR1 is SQVTM and CDR2 ANQGSEA. The DNA of the CDR3 is TGCAGCGTTACAGACCTGAACACTGAAGCTTTCTTT. It is translated as CSVTDLNTEAFF.

This clone was found once. The CDR3 reads CSVRMAVGYADTQYF. DNA for the CDR3: TGCAGCGTTAGGATGGCGGTGGGATACGCAGATACGCAGTATTTT. The chain uses TRBV29-1 and TRBJ2-3; D unclear. This CDR3 has 15 amino acids. Germline V CDR1 and CDR2: SQVTM, ANQGSEA. V was pared by 5 bases and J by 4 bases, with 19 bases between.

This chain links TRBV29-1 with TRBJ2-2; 7 bases line up with TRBD2. Per the germline V gene, CDR1 is SQVTM and CDR2 is ANQGSEA. The CDR3 is 13 residues long. J was trimmed by 7 bases and V by 4 bases; bases with no gene match: 6. CDR3: CSVGGLVLGELFF. CDR3 DNA sequence: TGCAGCGTTGGCGGACTAGTACTCGGGGAGCTGTTTTTT.

The chain employs TRBV29-1 and TRBJ1-2; D is possibly TRBD1 (5 bases). Germline CDR1 SQVTM, CDR2 ANQGSEA. The V end lost 4 bases, the J end lost 4 bases, and 13 bases lay between the germline ends. The CDR3 is made up of 13 amino acids. CDR3 DNA: TGCAGCGTTGTAGCCGGGGACCTCTATGGCTACACCTTC. Protein: CSVVAGDLYGYTF.

V is TRBV14 and J is TRBJ2-1; tentatively, D is TRBD1 or TRBD2 (5 bases each). There are 16 residues in the CDR3. V was trimmed by 4 bases and J by 6 bases, leaving 19 bases between them. Germline V lookup: CDR1 SGHDN, CDR2 FVKESK. The CDR3, as DNA: TGTGCCAGCAGCCGGCCCGAGGGGTTGGAAGCCAATGAGCAGTTCTTC. Translating gives CASSRPEGLEANEQFF.

This clone was counted a few times. The gene calls are TRBV2 and TRBJ1-1, with a weak D call TRBD1 (5 bases). Germline V gene lookup returns CDR1 SNHLY and CDR2 FYNNEI. The ends were cut back, 3 bases at V and 1 base at J, with 12 bases in the middle. This CDR3 has 15 residues. The CDR3 nucleotides read TGTGCCAGCAGTGATCCTGAACAGGCGAACACTGAAGCTTTCTTT. This translates into CASSDPEQANTEAFF. The variable domain in full, completed from reference TRBV2 and TRBJ1-1, reads EPEVTQTPSHQVTQMGQEVILRCVPISNHLYFYWYRQILGQKVEFLVSFYNNEISEKSEIFDDQFSVERPDGSNFTLKIRSTKLEDSAMYFCASSDPEQANTEAFFGQGTRLTVV.

The rearrangement joins TRBV9 to TRBJ1-6; a possible D gene is TRBD1 (6 bases). This CDR3 comprises 15 residues. V was trimmed by 0 bases and J by 7 bases, leaving 11 bases between them. The germline V gene has CDR1 SGDLS and CDR2 YYNGEE. DNA of the CDR3: TGTGCCAGCAGCGTAGCACAGGGAACGAATTCACCCCTCCACTTT. Residues: CASSVAQGTNSPLHF. The full variable domain, completed using reference TRBV9 and TRBJ1-6, is DSGVTQTPKHLITATGQRVTLRCSPRSGDLSVYWYQQSLDQGLQFLIQYYNGEERAKGNILERFSAQQFPDLHSELNLSSLELGDSALYFCASSVAQGTNSPLHFGNGTRLTVT.

The CDR3 loop reads CASSFSGLSYEQYF. In nucleotides, the CDR3 is TGCGCCAGCAGCTTTTCGGGCCTCTCCTACGAGCAGTACTTC. This chain links TRBV5-1 with TRBJ2-7; D not certain. The CDR3 totals 14 residues. From germline, CDR1 is SGHRS and CDR2 YFSETQ. Trimming removed 2 bases at V and 0 bases at J, with 9 bases between.

The chain uses TRBV7-8 and TRBJ1-2; 9 bases line up with TRBD1. CDR3 length: 14 residues. The junction had 8 bases not matched to a gene; V was cut back by 4 bases and J by 8 bases. In germline, CDR1 is SGHVS, CDR2 FQNEAQ. The CDR3 loop reads CASSSLTGGGGYTF. The DNA of the CDR3 is TGTGCCAGCAGCTCCCTGACAGGGGGTGGAGGCTACACCTTC.

V and J are TRBV5-6 and TRBJ2-4, with D possibly TRBD1 on 6 matching bases. Per germline, CDR1 SGHDT and CDR2 YYEEEE. V was cut by 3 bases and J by 0 bases, with 13 bases left in between. The CDR3 length is 16 residues. The CDR3 sequence is CASSSGAGIAKNIQYF. CDR3 nucleotides: TGTGCCAGCAGCTCAGGGGCGGGTATAGCCAAAAACATTCAGTACTTC.

This clone appeared a few times. The rearrangement links TRBV5-6 to TRBJ2-3; D gene unclear. This CDR3 comprises 13 residues. Trimming took 2 bases from V and 4 from J, leaving 8 bases between them. CDR1 SGHDT and CDR2 YYEEEE come from the germline V gene. The CDR3, as DNA: TGTGCCAGCAGCTTCGGGTCCTCAGATACGCAGTATTTT. Its translation: CASSFGSSDTQYF.

The chain combines TRBV19 with TRBJ2-3; D unclear. CDR1 is LNHDA and CDR2 is SQIVND in the germline V gene (reference sequence). V lost 0 bases, J lost 5 bases, and 3 bases lay in between. There are 12 residues in the CDR3. CDR3 DNA sequence: TGTGCCAGTAGTATAGAGGGAGATACGCAGTATTTT. The encoded protein is CASSIEGDTQYF.

The rearrangement links TRBV5-4 to TRBJ2-7; weak D call: TRBD2 (6 bases). CDR3 size: 15 residues. Trimming left V 4 bases short and J 3 bases short, with 17 bases between. Germline V CDR1 and CDR2: SGHNT, YYREEE (reference sequence). In nucleotides, the CDR3 is TGTGCCAGCAGCGAAAGTGGGAGGCCCTTCTACGAGCAGTACTTC. Its translation is CASSESGRPFYEQYF.